This is a list of T cell receptor beta chains from one sample in a study of blood T cell repertoires in COVID-19. The protocol was immunoSEQ multiplex PCR, while the TCRdb copy is restricted to in-frame clones and leaves out a portion. Altogether 250,000 to 300,000 clones are present, 75% to 90% being singletons, with the ten largest covering roughly 13%. The sample taken for sequencing was peripheral blood. Source of these receptors: a woman in her 70s with COVID-19, enrolled during active disease. Each CDR3 is given with its conserved first and last residue. The D gene is left open where the match is weak. Size values are once, few and many counts, or a class for expanded clones, and some rows have none.

>NA|TRBV6-2/TRBV6-3|NA|TRBJ1-4
TGTGCCAGCACCCCAGGGACACGGAATGAAAAACTGTTTTTT
CASTPGTRNEKLFF
>NA|TRBV4-1|TRBD1|TRBJ1-2
TGCGCCAGCAGCCAAGTTCAGGACAGGGTCGAGGGAGGCTACACCTTC
CASSQVQDRVEGGYTF
>once|TRBV13|NA|TRBJ1-1
TGTGCCAGCAGCTCCCGGGGGAACACTGAAGCTTTCTTT
CASSSRGNTEAFF
>NA|TRBV30|TRBD2|TRBJ2-1
TGTGCCTGGAGCATCGGGACTAGCGGGGGCCTATACAATGAGCAGTTCTTC
CAWSIGTSGGLYNEQFF
>NA|TRBV19|TRBD1|TRBJ1-2
TGTGCCAGTAGTGATCGACAGGGAAGTAATCGTGGCTACACCTTC
CASSDRQGSNRGYTF
>NA|TRBV6-2/TRBV6-3|NA|TRBJ2-1
TGTGCCAGCAGTTTGAGACTAGGAGGGGATGAGCAGTTCTTC
CASSLRLGGDEQFF
>NA|TRBV6-1|NA|TRBJ1-6
TGTGCCAGCAGTGAAGATCCGGTATCCCCCCTCCACTTT
CASSEDPVSPLHF
>NA|TRBV5-1|NA|TRBJ1-6
TGCGCCAGCAGCTACGGGGAGCTTAATTCACCCCTCCACTTT
CASSYGELNSPLHF
>NA|TRBV2|TRBD1|TRBJ2-7
TGTGCCAGCGAGTCGGGGACAGGGGAGCAGTACTTC
CASESGTGEQYF
>NA|TRBV5-1|TRBD1|TRBJ2-2
TGCGCCAGCAGTAGACAGGGAGAGAACACCGGGGAGCTGTTTTTT
CASSRQGENTGELFF
>once|TRBV6-2/TRBV6-3|NA|TRBJ1-1
TGTGCCAGCAGTTGGGCAGGGGCCGTAACCGAAGCTTTCTTT
CASSWAGAVTEAFF
>NA|TRBV27|TRBD2|TRBJ2-1
TGTGCCAGCAGTTTCTCCCTTAGCGGGGTTGGCAATGAGCAGTTCTTC
CASSFSLSGVGNEQFF
>NA|TRBV2|NA|TRBJ2-3
TGTGCCAGCAGTGTTGCACTACCGAGGGGGGATACGCAGTATTTT
CASSVALPRGDTQYF
>few|TRBV19|TRBD1|TRBJ1-6
TGTGCCAGTAGCACGACAGGGTCCGATAATTCACCCCTCCACTTT
CASSTTGSDNSPLHF
>few|TRBV4-1|TRBD1|TRBJ1-1
TGCGCCAGCAGCCACCCCTTACAGGGGAGATCGAACACTGAAGCTTTCTTT
CASSHPLQGRSNTEAFF
>NA|TRBV5-6|NA|TRBJ1-1
TGTGCCAGCAGCTTGGGGGGGCGGTTGAACACTGAAGCTTTCTTT
CASSLGGRLNTEAFF
>NA|TRBV19|NA|TRBJ2-3
TGTGCCAGTAGTCCTCGGATCCTTGAGGCAGATACGCAGTATTTT
CASSPRILEADTQYF
>NA|TRBV19|NA|TRBJ1-4
TGTGCCAGTAGTCCCTCGACATATCCAACTAATGAAAAACTGTTTTTT
CASSPSTYPTNEKLFF
>NA|TRBV5-8|NA|TRBJ2-5
TGTGCCAGCAGCTTGGCCGGTCTTTTGGAGACCCAGTACTTC
CASSLAGLLETQYF
>NA|TRBV2|NA|TRBJ1-1
TGTGCCAGCAGGCAACAGGGAAAGGGCACTGAAGCTTTCTTT
CASRQQGKGTEAFF
>NA|TRBV21-1|NA|TRBJ1-2
TGTGCCAGCAGCAAAGCGGTAGACTATGGCTACACCTTC
CASSKAVDYGYTF
>NA|TRBV5-6|NA|TRBJ2-1
TGTGCCAGCAGCTTTAGCCAGGGCTACAATGAGCAGTTCTTC
CASSFSQGYNEQFF
>NA|TRBV13|TRBD1|TRBJ2-7
TGTGCCAGCAGCTCCAGGACAGGGGAAACCTACGAGCAGTACTTC
CASSSRTGETYEQYF
>NA|TRBV2|NA|TRBJ2-7
TGTGCCAGCAGTGAGAGCTCCGAGCGATACTTC
CASSESSERYF
>NA|TRBV11-3|NA|TRBJ2-2
TGTGCCAGCAGCTTTACGAACACCGGGGAGCTGTTTTTT
CASSFTNTGELFF
>NA|TRBV19|NA|TRBJ1-4
TGTGCCAGTAGATGGGCCCAGAATGAAAAACTGTTTTTT
CASRWAQNEKLFF
>NA|TRBV12-3/TRBV12-4|NA|TRBJ1-1
TGTGCCAGCAGTTTAACCGGGACATACGCTTTCTTT
CASSLTGTYAFF
>NA|TRBV29-1|NA|TRBJ2-3
TGCAGCGTTACGGACAAGGACGGACCTCCCTACACAGATACGCAGTATTTT
CSVTDKDGPPYTDTQYF